The rows below give T cell receptor beta chains drawn from one sample of a study of blood T cell repertoires in COVID-19. TCRdb's table, derived via immunoSEQ multiplex PCR, lists solely in-frame clones and lacks some. In the table there are 200,000 to 250,000 clones, around four fifths of which are singletons. What was sequenced was peripheral blood. The receptor set was obtained from a woman older than 75 with COVID-19, enrolled during active disease. Both conserved end residues are part of each CDR3. The order of the fields is V gene, D gene, clone size, J gene, CDR3 protein, CDR3 DNA. The D gene is left open where the match is weak. Expanded clones are given a class, and other clones once, few, many or no size at all.

>TRBV5-5|TRBD1|few|TRBJ1-6
CASSRGQGGGSYNSPLHF
TGTGCCAGCAGCCGCGGACAGGGGGGAGGCTCCTATAATTCACCCCTCCACTTT
>TRBV6-5|TRBD1|few|TRBJ1-5
CASSSGQAGNQPQHF
TGTGCCAGCAGTTCTGGACAGGCCGGCAATCAGCCCCAGCATTTT
>TRBV3-1/TRBV3-2|TRBD2|.|TRBJ2-2
CASSHSGGGSAGELFF
TGTGCCAGCAGCCACTCTGGCGGGGGGTCCGCCGGGGAGCTGTTTTTT
>TRBV19|.|few|TRBJ1-4
CASSPERGKGGEKLFF
TGTGCCAGTAGTCCCGAAAGGGGGAAAGGGGGAGAAAAACTGTTTTTT
>TRBV5-1|.|.|TRBJ1-3
CASSLSGASGNTIYF
TGCGCCAGCAGCTTGTCAGGTGCCTCTGGAAACACCATATATTTT
>TRBV6-2/TRBV6-3|TRBD1|.|TRBJ2-3
CASSFQDRSTDTQYF
TGTGCCAGCAGTTTCCAGGACAGGAGCACAGATACGCAGTATTTT
>TRBV6-5|.|.|TRBJ2-7
CASSYVGWGNEQYF
TGTGCCAGCAGTTACGTAGGGTGGGGCAACGAGCAGTACTTC
>TRBV5-1|TRBD1|once|TRBJ1-3
CASSSGQGWGNTIYF
TGCGCCAGCAGCTCTGGACAGGGGTGGGGAAACACCATATATTTT
>TRBV6-5|.|.|TRBJ2-3
CASSYAGRSTDTQYF
TGTGCCAGCAGTTACGCGGGGAGAAGCACAGATACGCAGTATTTT
>TRBV7-9|TRBD2|.|TRBJ2-3
CASSFGSGGEATQYF
TGTGCCAGCAGCTTCGGTAGCGGGGGGGAGGCTACGCAGTATTTT
>TRBV4-2|TRBD1|.|TRBJ1-4
CASSQEMPGQTLPNEKLFF
TGTGCCAGCAGCCAAGAAATGCCGGGACAGACTTTACCTAATGAAAAACTGTTTTTT
>TRBV7-8|TRBD1|.|TRBJ1-6
CASSTRTGGRNSPLHF
TGTGCCAGCAGCACCCGGACAGGGGGCCGTAATTCACCCCTCCACTTT
>TRBV19|.|.|TRBJ2-3
CASTPVFSTDTQYF
TGTGCCAGTACCCCGGTTTTTTCCACAGATACGCAGTATTTT
>TRBV18|TRBD1|.|TRBJ1-6
CASSPLGQGVLNSPLHF
TGTGCCAGCTCACCACTGGGACAGGGCGTTTTAAATTCACCCCTCCACTTT
>TRBV5-6|TRBD1|.|TRBJ2-3
CASMSRGRLDTQYF
TGTGCCAGCATGAGCAGGGGGCGCTTGGATACGCAGTATTTT
>TRBV24-1|.|.|TRBJ2-6
CATSERTASGANVLTF
TGTGCCACCAGTGAACGGACAGCCTCTGGGGCCAACGTCCTGACTTTC
>TRBV6-1|.|.|TRBJ1-4
CASSNDMFGEKLFF
TGTGCCAGCAGTAATGACATGTTTGGGGAAAAACTGTTTTTT
>TRBV19|TRBD1|once|TRBJ1-4
CASSSRQGEKLFF
TGTGCCAGTAGTTCCAGACAGGGGGAAAAACTGTTTTTT
>TRBV9|.|.|TRBJ2-7
CASSVGTAIYYEQYF
TGTGCCAGCAGCGTAGGGACAGCCATTTACTACGAGCAGTACTTC
>TRBV30|TRBD1|.|TRBJ1-2
CAWSPDRGIISGYTF
TGTGCCTGGTCCCCGGACAGGGGCATTATTAGTGGCTACACCTTC
>TRBV28|.|.|TRBJ1-6
CASRETGREISPLHF
TGTGCCAGCCGGGAAACGGGACGGGAGATTTCACCCCTCCACTTT
>TRBV9|TRBD1|.|TRBJ1-2
CASSPQGGAVNYGYTF
TGTGCCAGCAGCCCACAGGGGGGGGCGGTGAACTATGGCTACACCTTC
>TRBV3-1/TRBV3-2|TRBD1|.|TRBJ1-5
CASSQGDRLNQPQHF
TGTGCCAGCAGCCAAGGGGACAGGCTCAATCAGCCCCAGCATTTT
>TRBV7-8|TRBD1|once|TRBJ1-2
CASSLAPDRGGPYTF
TGTGCCAGCAGCTTAGCCCCGGACAGGGGAGGACCCTACACCTTC
>TRBV2|.|once|TRBJ2-5
CASTGTSAGTQYF
TGTGCCAGCACTGGTACAAGTGCGGGGACCCAGTACTTC
>TRBV12-3/TRBV12-4|.|.|TRBJ2-5
CASSNQETQYF
TGTGCCAGCAGCAACCAAGAGACCCAGTACTTC
>TRBV3-1/TRBV3-2|.|once|TRBJ2-6
CASSQGLDSTGANVLTF
TGTGCCAGCAGCCAAGGATTGGACAGCACTGGGGCCAACGTCCTGACTTTC
>TRBV19|TRBD1|.|TRBJ1-2
CASSTDSGQGNYGYTF
TGTGCCAGTAGTACCGATTCGGGACAGGGAAACTATGGCTACACCTTC
>TRBV5-1|.|.|TRBJ2-2
CASSLGGVNTGELFF
TGCGCCAGCAGCTTGGGGGGAGTGAACACCGGGGAGCTGTTTTTT
>TRBV7-6|TRBD1|.|TRBJ1-3
CASSLDQGVSGNTIYF
TGTGCCAGCAGCTTAGATCAGGGGGTCTCTGGAAACACCATATATTTT
>TRBV28|TRBD2|few|TRBJ2-1
CASLGLAGSGQFF
TGTGCCAGCCTGGGACTAGCGGGGTCGGGGCAGTTCTTC
>TRBV24-1|TRBD1|.|TRBJ2-5
CATSDLGTGYQETQYF
TGTGCCACCAGTGATTTGGGGACAGGGTACCAAGAGACCCAGTACTTC
>TRBV7-2|.|.|TRBJ2-3
CASSLVDTQYF
TGTGCCAGCAGCCTCGTGGATACGCAGTATTTT
>TRBV5-1|.|once|TRBJ1-2
CASSREGDYGYTF
TGCGCCAGCAGCCGCGAGGGAGACTATGGCTACACCTTC
>TRBV5-8|.|once|TRBJ1-4
CASSSSGDRKLFF
TGTGCCAGCAGCTCCTCAGGTGACAGAAAACTGTTTTTT
>TRBV4-1|TRBD1|.|TRBJ2-3
CASSHTSGRQGDYTDTQYF
TGCGCCAGCAGCCACACCTCGGGAAGGCAGGGGGATTACACAGATACGCAGTATTTT
>TRBV28|.|.|TRBJ2-7
CASIRGDPYEQYF
TGTGCCAGCATCCGAGGCGACCCCTACGAGCAGTACTTC
>TRBV7-2|.|.|TRBJ2-5
CASSLGASRETQYF
TGTGCCAGCAGCTTGGGGGCTAGTAGGGAGACCCAGTACTTC
>TRBV4-1|TRBD1|.|TRBJ1-5
CASSRQQGESFNQPQHF
TGCGCCAGCAGCCGCCAACAGGGGGAATCTTTTAATCAGCCCCAGCATTTT
>TRBV18|.|.|TRBJ1-3
CASSPVQAFGGNTIYF
TGTGCCAGCTCACCAGTACAGGCATTTGGTGGAAACACCATATATTTT
>TRBV19|TRBD1|.|TRBJ1-6
CASRDRGNSPLHF
TGTGCCAGTAGAGACAGGGGGAATTCACCCCTCCACTTT
>TRBV5-1|.|.|TRBJ1-5
CASSLVVRSGQPQHF
TGCGCCAGCAGCTTGGTAGTCAGGTCGGGACAGCCCCAGCATTTT
>TRBV9|TRBD1|.|TRBJ2-7
CASSVEQGAYEQYF
TGTGCCAGCAGCGTAGAACAGGGGGCCTACGAGCAGTACTTC
>TRBV5-1|TRBD1|.|TRBJ2-2
CASSSTGTGTGELFF
TGCGCCAGCAGCTCGACAGGGACGGGCACCGGGGAGCTGTTTTTT
>TRBV19|TRBD1|.|TRBJ1-1
CASSSRQGTEAFF
TGTGCCAGTAGTTCTAGACAGGGCACTGAAGCTTTCTTT
>TRBV6-2/TRBV6-3|.|.|TRBJ1-3
CASSYYRPLVSGNTIYF
TGTGCCAGCAGTTACTACAGGCCGCTTGTCTCTGGAAACACCATATATTTT
>TRBV5-1|.|.|TRBJ1-1
CASSLGGRTTEAFF
TGCGCCAGCAGCTTAGGAGGACGGACTACTGAAGCTTTCTTT
>TRBV29-1|.|.|TRBJ1-2
CSVGTLYNYGYTF
TGCAGCGTTGGAACATTATATAACTATGGCTACACCTTC
>TRBV7-2|TRBD1|few|TRBJ1-1
CASSSGTGSNTEAFF
TGTGCCAGCAGCTCCGGGACAGGGTCGAACACTGAAGCTTTCTTT
>TRBV12-3/TRBV12-4|.|.|TRBJ1-1
CASSLGRSTEAFF
TGTGCCAGCAGTTTAGGACGGAGCACTGAAGCTTTCTTT
>TRBV7-3|.|.|TRBJ2-3
CASSTYSSTDTQYF
TGTGCCAGCAGCACCTATTCTAGCACAGATACGCAGTATTTT
>TRBV2|.|few|TRBJ1-3
CASSEAWGLGGNTIYF
TGTGCCAGCAGTGAGGCATGGGGGCTTGGTGGAAACACCATATATTTT
>TRBV11-2|.|.|TRBJ1-4
CASSQSGGKRDEKLFF
TGTGCCAGCAGCCAGTCAGGAGGCAAGAGGGATGAAAAACTGTTTTTT
>TRBV11-3|TRBD1|.|TRBJ2-1
CASSPRQGSSYNEQFF
TGTGCCAGCAGCCCACGACAGGGGAGCTCCTACAATGAGCAGTTCTTC
>TRBV11-2|TRBD2|.|TRBJ2-7
CASSLETSGFYEQYF
TGTGCCAGCAGCTTAGAGACTAGCGGTTTCTACGAGCAGTACTTC
>TRBV2|.|.|TRBJ1-6
CASSNMAPANSPLHF
TGTGCCAGCAGTAACATGGCACCCGCTAATTCACCCCTCCACTTT